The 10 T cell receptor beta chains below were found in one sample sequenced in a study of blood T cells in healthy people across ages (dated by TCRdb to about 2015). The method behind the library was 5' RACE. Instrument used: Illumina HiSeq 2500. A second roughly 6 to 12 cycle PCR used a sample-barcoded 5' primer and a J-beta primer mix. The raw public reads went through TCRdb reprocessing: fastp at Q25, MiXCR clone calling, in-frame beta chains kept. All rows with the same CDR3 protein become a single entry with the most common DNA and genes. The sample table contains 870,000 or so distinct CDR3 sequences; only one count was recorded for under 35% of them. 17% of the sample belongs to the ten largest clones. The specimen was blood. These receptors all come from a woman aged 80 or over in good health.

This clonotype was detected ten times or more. The CDR3: CASSDGRGGLLYNEQFF. In DNA, the CDR3 is TGTGCCAGCAGCGACGGGAGGGGGGGCCTTCTTTACAATGAGCAGTTCTTC. The chain couples TRBV7-2 to TRBJ2-1; 8 nucleotides match TRBD2. From germline, CDR1 is SGHTA and CDR2 FQGNSA. This CDR3 has 17 amino acids. V was clipped by 5 bases and J by 4 bases; unmatched bases: 13.

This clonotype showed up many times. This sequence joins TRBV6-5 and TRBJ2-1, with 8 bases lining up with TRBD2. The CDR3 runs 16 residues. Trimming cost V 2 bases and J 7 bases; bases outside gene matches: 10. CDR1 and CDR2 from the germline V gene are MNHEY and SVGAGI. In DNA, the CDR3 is TGTGCCAGCAGTTACATTCCGCGGGGGGCGGGGAATGAGCAGTTCTTC. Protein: CASSYIPRGAGNEQFF.

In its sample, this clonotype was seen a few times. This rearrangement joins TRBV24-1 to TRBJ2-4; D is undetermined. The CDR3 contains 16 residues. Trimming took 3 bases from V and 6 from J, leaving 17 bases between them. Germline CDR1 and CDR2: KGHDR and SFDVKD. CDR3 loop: CATSDASAGIRNIQYF. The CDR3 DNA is TGTGCCACCAGTGATGCGTCGGCTGGGATACGAAACATTCAGTACTTC.

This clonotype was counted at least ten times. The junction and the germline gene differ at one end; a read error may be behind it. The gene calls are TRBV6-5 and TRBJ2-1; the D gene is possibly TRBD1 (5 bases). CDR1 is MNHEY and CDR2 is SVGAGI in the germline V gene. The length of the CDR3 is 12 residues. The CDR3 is CASSDSRALQFF. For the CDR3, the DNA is TGTGCCAGCAGTGACTCCAGGGCCCTGCAGTTCTTC.

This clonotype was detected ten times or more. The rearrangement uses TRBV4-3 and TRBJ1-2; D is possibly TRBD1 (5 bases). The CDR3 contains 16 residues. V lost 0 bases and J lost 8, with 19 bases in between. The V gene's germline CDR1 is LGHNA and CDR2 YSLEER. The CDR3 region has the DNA TGCGCCAGCAGCCAAGATTTCACGACGGGGGTGAAGGGCTACACCTTC. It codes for CASSQDFTTGVKGYTF.

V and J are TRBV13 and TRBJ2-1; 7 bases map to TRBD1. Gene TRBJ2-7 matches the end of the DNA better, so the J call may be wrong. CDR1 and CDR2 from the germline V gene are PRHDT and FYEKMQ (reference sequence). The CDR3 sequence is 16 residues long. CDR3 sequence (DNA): TGTGCCAGCAGCACCCCGAGGACAGGCTCCTACAATGAGCAGTACTTC. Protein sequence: CASSTPRTGSYNEQYF.

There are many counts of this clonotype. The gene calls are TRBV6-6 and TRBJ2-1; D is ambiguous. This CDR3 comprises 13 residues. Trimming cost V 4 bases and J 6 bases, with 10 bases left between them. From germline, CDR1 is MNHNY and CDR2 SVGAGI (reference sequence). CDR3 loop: CASSSGPSNEQFF. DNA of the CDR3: TGTGCCAGCAGTTCCGGGCCGAGCAATGAGCAGTTCTTC.

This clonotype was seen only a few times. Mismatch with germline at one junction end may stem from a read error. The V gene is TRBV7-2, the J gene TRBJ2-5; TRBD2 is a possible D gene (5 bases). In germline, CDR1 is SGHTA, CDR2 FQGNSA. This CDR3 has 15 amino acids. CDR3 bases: TGTGCCGGCAGCTCCCGGCGGGTAGTCGGCGAGACCCAGTACTTC. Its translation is CAGSSRRVVGETQYF.

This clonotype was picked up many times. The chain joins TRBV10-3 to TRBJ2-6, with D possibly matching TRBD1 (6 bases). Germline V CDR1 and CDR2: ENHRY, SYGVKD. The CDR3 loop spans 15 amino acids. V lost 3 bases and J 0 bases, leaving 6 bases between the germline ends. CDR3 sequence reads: CAISEGGSGANVLTF. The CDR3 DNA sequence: TGTGCCATCAGTGAAGGGGGCTCTGGGGCCAACGTCCTGACTTTC.

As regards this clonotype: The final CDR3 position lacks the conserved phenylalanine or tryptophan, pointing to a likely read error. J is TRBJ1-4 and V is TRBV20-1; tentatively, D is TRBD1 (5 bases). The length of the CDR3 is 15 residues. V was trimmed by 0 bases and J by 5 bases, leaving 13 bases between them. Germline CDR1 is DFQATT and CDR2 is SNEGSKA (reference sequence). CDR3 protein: CSARDRETVNEKLFL. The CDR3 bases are TGCAGTGCTAGAGATCGCGAGACAGTAAATGAAAAACTGTTTTTG.